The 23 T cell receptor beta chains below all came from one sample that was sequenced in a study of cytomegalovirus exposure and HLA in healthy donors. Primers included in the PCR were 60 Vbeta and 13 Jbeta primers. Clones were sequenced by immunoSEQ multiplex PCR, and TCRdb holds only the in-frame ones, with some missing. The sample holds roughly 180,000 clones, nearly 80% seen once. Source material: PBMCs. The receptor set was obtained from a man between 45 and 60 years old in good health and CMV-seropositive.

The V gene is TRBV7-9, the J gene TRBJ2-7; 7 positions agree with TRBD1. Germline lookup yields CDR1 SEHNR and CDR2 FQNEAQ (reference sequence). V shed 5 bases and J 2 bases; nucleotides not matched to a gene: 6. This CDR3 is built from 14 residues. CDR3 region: CASSDRVPAYEQYF. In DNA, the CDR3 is TGTGCCAGCAGCGACAGGGTACCCGCCTACGAGCAGTACTTC.

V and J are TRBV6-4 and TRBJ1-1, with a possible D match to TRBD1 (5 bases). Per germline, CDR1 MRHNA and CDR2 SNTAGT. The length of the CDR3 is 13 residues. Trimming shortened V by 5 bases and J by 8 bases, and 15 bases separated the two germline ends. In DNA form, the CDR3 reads TGTGCCAGCAGTCCACAGGACCCTGGGGAAGCTTTCTTT. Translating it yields CASSPQDPGEAFF.

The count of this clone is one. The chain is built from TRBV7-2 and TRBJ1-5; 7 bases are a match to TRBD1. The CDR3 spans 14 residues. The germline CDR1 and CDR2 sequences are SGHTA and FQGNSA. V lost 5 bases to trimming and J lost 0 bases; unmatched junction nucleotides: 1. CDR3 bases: TGTGCCAGCAGCCGGGACAGTAGCAATCAGCCCCAGCATTTT. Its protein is CASSRDSSNQPQHF. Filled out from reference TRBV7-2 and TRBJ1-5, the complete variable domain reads GAGVSQSPSNKVTEKGKDVELRCDPISGHTALYWYRQSLGQGLEFLIYFQGNSAPDKSGLPSDRFSAERTGGSVSTLTIQRTQQEDSAVYLCASSRDSSNQPQHFGDGTRLSIL.

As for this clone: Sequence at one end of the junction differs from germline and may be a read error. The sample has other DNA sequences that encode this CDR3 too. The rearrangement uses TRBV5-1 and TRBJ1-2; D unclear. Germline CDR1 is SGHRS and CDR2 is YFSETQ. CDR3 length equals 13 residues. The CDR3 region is CASSVFKGEGYTF. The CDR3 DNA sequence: TGTGCCAGCAGCGTATTTAAGGGAGAGGGCTACACCTTC.

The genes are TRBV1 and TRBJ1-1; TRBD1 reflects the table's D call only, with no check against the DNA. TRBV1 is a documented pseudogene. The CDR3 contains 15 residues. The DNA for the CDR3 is TGCACCAGCAGCCGTGGACAGGGTCGGAACACTGAAGCTTTCTTT. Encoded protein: CTSSRGQGRNTEAFF.

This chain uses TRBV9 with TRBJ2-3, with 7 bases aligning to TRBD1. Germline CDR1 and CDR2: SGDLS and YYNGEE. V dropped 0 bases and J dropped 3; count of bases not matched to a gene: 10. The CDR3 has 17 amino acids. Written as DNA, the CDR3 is TGTGCCAGCAGCGTAGGCATAGGGGGCATTGTAACAGATACGCAGTATTTT. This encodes CASSVGIGGIVTDTQYF.

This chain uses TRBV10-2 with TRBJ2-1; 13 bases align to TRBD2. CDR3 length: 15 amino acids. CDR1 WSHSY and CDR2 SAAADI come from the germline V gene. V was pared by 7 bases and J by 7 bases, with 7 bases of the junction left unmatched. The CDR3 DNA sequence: TGCGCCAGCAACCTAGGACTAGCGGGGGTTAATGAGCAGTTCTTC. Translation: CASNLGLAGVNEQFF.

The CDR3 nucleotides read TGTGCCAGCAGCTTAGGGGCGGGACTGAACTATGGCTACACCTTC. Encoded protein: CASSLGAGLNYGYTF. The chain is built from TRBV13 and TRBJ1-2; possible D gene TRBD1, 5 bases. The germline V and J ends were trimmed by 0 bases and 2 bases, with 10 bases remaining between them. This CDR3 contains 15 residues. Germline V gene lookup returns CDR1 PRHDT and CDR2 FYEKMQ (reference sequence).

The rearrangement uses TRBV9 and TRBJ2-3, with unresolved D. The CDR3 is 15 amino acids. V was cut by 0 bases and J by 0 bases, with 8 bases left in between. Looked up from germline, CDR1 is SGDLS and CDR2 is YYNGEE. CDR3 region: CASSVGLGSTDTQYF. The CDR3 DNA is TGTGCCAGCAGCGTAGGACTTGGCAGCACAGATACGCAGTATTTT.

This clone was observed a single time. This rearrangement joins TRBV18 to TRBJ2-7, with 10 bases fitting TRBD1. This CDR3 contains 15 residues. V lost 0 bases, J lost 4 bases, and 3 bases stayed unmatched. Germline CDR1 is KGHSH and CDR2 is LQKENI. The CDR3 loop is CASSPPWGQGYEQYF. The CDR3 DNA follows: TGTGCCAGCTCACCACCGTGGGGACAGGGGTACGAGCAGTACTTC.

The CDR3 is CASSSSTGSTEAFF. CDR3 bases: TGTGCCAGCAGCTCTTCCACAGGGTCCACTGAAGCTTTCTTT. The gene calls are TRBV7-2 and TRBJ1-1; perhaps TRBD1 as D (6 bases). The germline CDR1 and CDR2 sequences are SGHTA and FQGNSA. The germline V and J ends were trimmed by 4 bases and 4 bases, with 13 bases remaining between them. CDR3 length equals 14 residues.

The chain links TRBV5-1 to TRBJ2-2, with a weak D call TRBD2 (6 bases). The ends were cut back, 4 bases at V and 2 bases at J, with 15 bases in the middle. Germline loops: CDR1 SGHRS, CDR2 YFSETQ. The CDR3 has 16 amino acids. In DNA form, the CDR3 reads TGCGCCAGCAGCCCCGAGCCGGGGGTTAACACCGGGGAGCTGTTTTTT. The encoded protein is CASSPEPGVNTGELFF.

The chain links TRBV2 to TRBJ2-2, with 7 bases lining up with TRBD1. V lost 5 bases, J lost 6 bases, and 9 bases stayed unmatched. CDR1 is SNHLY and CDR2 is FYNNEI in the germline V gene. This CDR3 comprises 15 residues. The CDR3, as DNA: TGTGCCAGCAGTCCGAGGACAGGCGCCGCCGGGGAGCTGTTTTTT. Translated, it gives CASSPRTGAAGELFF.

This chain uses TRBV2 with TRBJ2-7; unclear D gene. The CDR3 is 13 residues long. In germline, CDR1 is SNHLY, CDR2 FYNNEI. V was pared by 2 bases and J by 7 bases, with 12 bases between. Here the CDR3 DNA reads TGTGCCAGCAGTGAAACGGCCCACGGGGAGCAGTACGTC. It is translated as CASSETAHGEQYV.

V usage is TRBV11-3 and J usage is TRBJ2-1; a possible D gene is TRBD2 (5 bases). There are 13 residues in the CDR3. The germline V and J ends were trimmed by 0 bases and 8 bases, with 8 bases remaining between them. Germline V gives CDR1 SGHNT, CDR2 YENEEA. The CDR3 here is CASSLDPGYEQFF. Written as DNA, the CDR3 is TGTGCCAGCAGCTTAGATCCGGGGTATGAGCAGTTCTTC.

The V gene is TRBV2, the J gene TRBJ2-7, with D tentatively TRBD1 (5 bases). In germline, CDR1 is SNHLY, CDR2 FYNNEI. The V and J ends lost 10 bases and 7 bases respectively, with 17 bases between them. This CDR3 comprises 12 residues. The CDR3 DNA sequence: TGTGCCACCGGGCCAGGGTCCTGGGAGCAGTACTTC. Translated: CATGPGSWEQYF.

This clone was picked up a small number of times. CDR3 loop: CASSFRDGGTEAFF. CDR3 in DNA: TGTGCCAGCAGCTTCAGGGACGGGGGGACTGAAGCTTTCTTT. The chain couples TRBV7-2 to TRBJ1-1; weak D call: TRBD1 (5 bases). Germline V gene lookup returns CDR1 SGHTA and CDR2 FQGNSA. V was trimmed by 3 bases and J by 5 bases, leaving 13 bases between them. The CDR3 sequence is 14 residues long. Combining the CDR3 with reference TRBV7-2 and TRBJ1-1 gives the whole variable domain GAGVSQSPSNKVTEKGKDVELRCDPISGHTALYWYRQSLGQGLEFLIYFQGNSAPDKSGLPSDRFSAERTGGSVSTLTIQRTQQEDSAVYLCASSFRDGGTEAFFGQGTRLTVV.

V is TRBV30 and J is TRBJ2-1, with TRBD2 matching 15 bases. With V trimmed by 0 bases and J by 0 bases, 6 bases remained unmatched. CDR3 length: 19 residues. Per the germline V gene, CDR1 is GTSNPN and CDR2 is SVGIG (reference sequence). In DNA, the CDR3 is TGTGCCTGGAGTGTAACGGGACTAGCGGGGGGTGGCTCCTACAATGAGCAGTTCTTC. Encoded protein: CAWSVTGLAGGGSYNEQFF.

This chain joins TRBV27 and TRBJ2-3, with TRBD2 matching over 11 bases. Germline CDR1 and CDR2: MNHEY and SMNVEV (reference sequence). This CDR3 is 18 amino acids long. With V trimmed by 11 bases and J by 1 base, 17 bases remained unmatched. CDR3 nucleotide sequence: TGTGCCGTCTGGGGTGTTAGCGGGGGGGCTCAGGGCACAGATACGCAGTATTTT. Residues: CAVWGVSGGAQGTDTQYF.

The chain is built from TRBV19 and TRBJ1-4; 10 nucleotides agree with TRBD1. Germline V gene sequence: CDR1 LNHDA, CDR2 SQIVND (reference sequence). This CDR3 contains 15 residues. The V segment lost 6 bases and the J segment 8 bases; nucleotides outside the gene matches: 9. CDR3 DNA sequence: TGTGCCAGTAGAAAAACCGGGACAGGGGAGGAAAAACTGTTTTTT. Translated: CASRKTGTGEEKLFF.

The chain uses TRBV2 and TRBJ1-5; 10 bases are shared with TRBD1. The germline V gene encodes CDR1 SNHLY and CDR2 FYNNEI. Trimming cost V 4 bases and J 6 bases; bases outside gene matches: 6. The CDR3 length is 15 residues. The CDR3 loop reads CASSGDRGPGQPQHF. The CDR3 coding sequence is TGTGCCAGCAGTGGCGACAGGGGGCCGGGTCAGCCCCAGCATTTT.

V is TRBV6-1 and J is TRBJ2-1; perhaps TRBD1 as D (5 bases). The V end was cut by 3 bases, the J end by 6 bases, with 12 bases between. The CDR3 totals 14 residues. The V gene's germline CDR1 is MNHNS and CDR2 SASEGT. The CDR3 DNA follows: TGTGCCAGCAGTGAGTTTAGGCAGGGCAATGAGCAGTTCTTC. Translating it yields CASSEFRQGNEQFF.

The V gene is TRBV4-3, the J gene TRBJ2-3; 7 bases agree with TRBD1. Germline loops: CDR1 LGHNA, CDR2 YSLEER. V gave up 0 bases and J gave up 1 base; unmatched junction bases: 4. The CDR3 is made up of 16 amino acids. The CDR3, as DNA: TGCGCCAGCAGCCAAGACGCACAGGGGCGCACAGATACGCAGTATTTT. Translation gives CASSQDAQGRTDTQYF.